This T cell receptor (beta chain) was sequenced during a study of cytomegalovirus exposure and HLA in healthy donors. The wider study: The roughly 110 validation repertoires were reported in a later analysis to have been generated on the same platform as the approximately 600 first-cohort repertoires.

Only in-frame clones appear in the TCRdb table, and some are missing; sequencing was by immunoSEQ multiplex PCR. The sample yields about 98,000 clones, roughly nine tenths seen once. Remarks on this clone: The antigen remains undetermined.

Germline CDR1 is SQVTM and CDR2 is ANQGSEA. Losses at the gene ends were 4 bases for V and 10 bases for J; bases not matched to a gene: 8. The CDR3 is made up of 13 amino acids. Broader study findings: Cytomegalovirus association was listed for approximately 160 TCR beta chains. A classifier reportedly called cytomegalovirus status with high sensitivity and specificity.

The TCR sequence derives from a woman aged 30 to 39 in good health and CMV-seronegative. V and J are TRBV29-1 and TRBJ2-1; 9 bases align to TRBD1. Sequenced material: PBMCs. CDR3 sequence reads: CSVGQGGLGEQFF. CDR3 nucleotides: TGCAGCGTTGGACAGGGGGGATTAGGGGAGCAGTTCTTC.